This TCR beta chain was sequenced in a study of blood T cell repertoires in COVID-19. Study-level background: In each case, the material was cDNA or gDNA derived from T cells, B-cell-depleted T cells, or PBMCs.

The ends were cut back, 5 bases at V and 1 base at J, with 17 bases in the middle. CDR1 is SEHNR and CDR2 is FQNEAQ in the germline V gene (reference sequence). The CDR3 runs 16 residues. Libraries were prepared by immunoSEQ multiplex PCR; TCRdb keeps only in-frame clonotypes and omits some of them. This table holds some 150,000 clones, 75% to 85% found once. V gene TRBV7-9 combines with J gene TRBJ1-1; D unresolved. This TCR came from a human donor with acute or convalescent COVID-19. The donor label of this sample is uncertain. The source material was peripheral blood. The CDR3 spells CASSLTVGVGNTEAFF. As DNA, the CDR3 is TGTGCCAGCAGCCTAACGGTGGGCGTAGGGAACACTGAAGCTTTCTTT.